The following is a TCR beta chain sequence with its context. What it binds is unknown. Treatment: oral pan-JAK inhibitor, 5-10 mg twice daily. From PBMCs, CD4+ and CD8+ T cells were sorted. This entry comes from a study of CD8+ T cells in alopecia areata. Reverse transcription of extracted RNA yielded cDNA, which provided the sequencing template. TCRdb's table, derived via immunoSEQ multiplex PCR, lists solely in-frame clones and lacks some. This table has 110,000 or so clones, less than 70% appearing once. V lost 0 bases and J lost 4; bases outside the gene matches: 10. Germline lookup yields CDR1 SGHNT and CDR2 YYREEE (reference sequence). The CDR3 spans 18 residues. Overall study findings and caveats: Treatment with tofacitinib significantly lowered scalp clonality and reduced expanded CD8+ clones among the top 100.

The source is a human donor with alopecia areata. This chain joins TRBV5-4 and TRBJ2-5; 12 bases are shared with TRBD2. The input for sequencing was CD4+ T cells sorted from blood, taken at week 24, from a patient treated with tofacitinib. The CDR3 DNA is TGTGCCAGCAGCTTGGACGGGGCTAGCGGGGGGGCGGCAGAGACCCAGTACTTC. Translation: CASSLDGASGGAAETQYF.